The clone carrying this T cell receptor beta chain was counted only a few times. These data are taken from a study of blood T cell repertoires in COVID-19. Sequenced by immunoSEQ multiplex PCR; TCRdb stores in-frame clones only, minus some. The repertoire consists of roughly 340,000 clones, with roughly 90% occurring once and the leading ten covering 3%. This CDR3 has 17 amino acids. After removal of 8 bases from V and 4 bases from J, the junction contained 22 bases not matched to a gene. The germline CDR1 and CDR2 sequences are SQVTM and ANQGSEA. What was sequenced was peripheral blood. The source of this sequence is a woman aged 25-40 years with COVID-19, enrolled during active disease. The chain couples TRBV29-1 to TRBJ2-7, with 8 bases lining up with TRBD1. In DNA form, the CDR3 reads TGCAGCTCCCCTAGAGGTGGCCCGACGGACAGGGTGTACGAGCAGTACTTC. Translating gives CSSPRGGPTDRVYEQYF.